A selection of T cell receptor beta chains follows, all from one sample in a study of type 1 regulatory T cells. TCRdb passed the reads through MiXCR, listing each CDR3 protein once. The sample lists approximately 100,000 distinct CDR3 sequences; less than 40% were seen once. The sequencing input was CD4+ T cells, either the whole sample or a sorted fraction (not recorded which). The receptor set was obtained from a human donor in good health. CDR3s include the opening cysteine and the closing phenylalanine or tryptophan. A D gene is named only where the DNA matches it firmly. Expanded clones get a size class; other rows say once, few or many, or leave the size out.

j_call clone_size v_call d_call cdr3_nt cdr3_aa
TRBJ1-3 few TRBV7-2 - TGTGCCAGCAGCTTAAGCAGGGCGGGAAACACCATATATTTT CASSLSRAGNTIYF
TRBJ2-1 few TRBV19 TRBD2 TGTGCCAGTAGTCACAATAGGGGGAGTAGCGGGAGGGCTAATGAGCAGTTCTTC CASSHNRGSSGRANEQFF
TRBJ1-2 - TRBV20-1 TRBD1 TGCAGTGCAGACAACGGGGGACAGGGCGAGGAAGGCTACACCTTC CSADNGGQGEEGYTF
TRBJ2-6 - TRBV9 - TGTGCCAGCAGTACAGGGTCGGTCGGGGCCAACGTCCTGACTTTC CASSTGSVGANVLTF
TRBJ2-1 few TRBV27 - TGTGCCAGCAGTTCTTTACAGGGATTGCACAATGAGCAGTTCTTC CASSSLQGLHNEQFF
TRBJ2-3 few TRBV7-9 - TGTGCCAGCAGCTTAGATACGCAGTATTTT CASSLDTQYF
TRBJ1-4 many TRBV29-1 - TGCAGCGCCACGGACAGTAGGGCAACTAATGAAAAACTGTTTTTT CSATDSRATNEKLFF
TRBJ2-1 - TRBV7-6 TRBD2 TGTGCCAGCAGCTTAATCTTACTAGCGGGAGCGAATGAGCAGTTCTTC CASSLILLAGANEQFF
TRBJ1-6 - TRBV29-1 - TGCAGCGCCCGCATACAGGGAGCTAATTCACCCCTCCACTTT CSARIQGANSPLHF
TRBJ1-1 few TRBV6-1 - TGTGCCAGCAGTGACCTCACAGGGCCAGGGGAAGCTTTCTTT CASSDLTGPGEAFF
TRBJ2-7 - TRBV7-9 TRBD1 TGTGCCAGCAGCCAGGGACAGCCAGTAACCTACGAGCAGTACTTC CASSQGQPVTYEQYF
TRBJ2-7 - TRBV5-1 - TGTGCCAGCAGGATACCAGGGGGGGCCTACGAGCAGTACTTC CASRIPGGAYEQYF
TRBJ2-2 - TRBV7-8 - TGTGCCAGCAGCTTAATTGGCACCGGGGAGCTGTTTTTT CASSLIGTGELFF
TRBJ1-1 few TRBV11-1 TRBD1 TGTGCCAGCAGACAGACAGGGGCTAAGAACACTGAAGCTTTCTTT CASRQTGAKNTEAFF
TRBJ2-7 - TRBV20-1 TRBD2 TGCAGTGCTAGTTCGTCTAGCGGGAGATACGAGCAGTACTTC CSASSSSGRYEQYF
TRBJ2-1 medium-sized TRBV3-1 - TGTGCCAGCAGCCAATCCCATGAGCAGTTCTTC CASSQSHEQFF
TRBJ1-1 once TRBV18 TRBD1 TGTGCCAGCTCACCACGTCAGGGGGCTGAAGCTTTCTTT CASSPRQGAEAFF
TRBJ2-5 few TRBV5-1 TRBD2 TGCGCCAGCGGTGGGCTAGCGGGATCAGAGACCCAGTACTTC CASGGLAGSETQYF
TRBJ2-7 once TRBV19 - TGTGCCAGTAGTAGGGCCCCACAAACCTACGAGCAGTACTTC CASSRAPQTYEQYF
TRBJ2-5 few TRBV18 TRBD2 TGTGCCAGCTCACCAGGCACTAGCGGAGAGACCCAGTACTTC CASSPGTSGETQYF
TRBJ2-7 many TRBV7-2 TRBD2 TGTGCCAGCAGCTTTCGCACTAGCGGATACGAGCAGTACTTC CASSFRTSGYEQYF
TRBJ2-7 few TRBV20-1 - TGCAGTGCAGGGGGAGGGGTCAACTACGAGCAGTACTTC CSAGGGVNYEQYF
TRBJ2-1 - TRBV15 TRBD2 TGTGCCACCAGCAGAGAAGGTAGCGGGAGGTCGGAGACCCAGTTCTTC CATSREGSGRSETQFF
TRBJ2-7 - TRBV20-1 TRBD2 TGCAGTGTTGGTCGAGCGGGAGCGGGCTACGAGCAGTACTTC CSVGRAGAGYEQYF
TRBJ2-1 - TRBV4-1 TRBD2 TGCGCCAGCAGCCAAGGAACGATGGAGGGACTAGCGAGTTACAATGAGCAGTTCTTC CASSQGTMEGLASYNEQFF
TRBJ1-4 - TRBV20-1 - TGCAGTGTCTGGGGTCCAGAAGAAAAACTGTTTTTT CSVWGPEEKLFF
TRBJ2-5 - TRBV27 TRBD1 TGTGCCAGCAGTTTCCTTACAAGGGGGCTTGGGACCCAGTACTTC CASSFLTRGLGTQYF
TRBJ2-6 - TRBV19 - TGTGCCAGTAGTTTCGCAGGGAGCTCTGGGGCCAACGTCCTGACTTTC CASSFAGSSGANVLTF
TRBJ1-2 - TRBV29-1 - TGCAGCACTGCCGTTCGGGGGGCCAACTATGGCTACACCTTC CSTAVRGANYGYTF
TRBJ2-6 - TRBV29-1 - TGCAGCGCGGACACTGGGGCCAACGTCCTGACTTTC CSADTGANVLTF
TRBJ2-7 - TRBV18 - TGTGCCAGCTCACCACCGACAATCAGGGCTCGGGAGCAGTACTTC CASSPPTIRAREQYF
TRBJ2-6 - TRBV3-1 TRBD1 TGTGCCAGCAGCAAAACAGGGGCTGGGGCCAACGTCCTGACTTTC CASSKTGAGANVLTF